A single T cell receptor beta chain is shown here with its context. Its antigen is not known. The length of the CDR3 is 12 residues. From germline, CDR1 is SEHNR and CDR2 FQNEAQ (reference sequence). TRB cDNA libraries were made by UMI-labeled 5' RACE. TCRdb re-called the 5' RACE reads and catalogs CDR3 proteins one per entry, DNA excluded. This sample lists some 38,000 distinct CDR3 sequences; its ten largest clones have more than 12%. This entry comes from a study of CXCR3-negative and CXCR3-positive naive CD8 T cells. Study information: Summed over all libraries, TRB reads came to 130 million to 150 million, with about 1.5 +/- 0.3 million per library.

Study-wide results and caveats: Diversity ran similarly high across both naive subsets but far lower in memory CD8+ cells. Naive CXCR3-positive and CXCR3-negative cells shared TRBV-TRBJ usage; memory cells diverged. TRB CDR3 properties served as the basis for inferring TCR strength, and surface CD5 was comparable between naive subsets.

The source material was memory CD8+ T cells from blood. The TCR comes from a human donor in good health. Some clones in this sample may be carry-over from other donors' samples. The chain carries TRBV7-9 and TRBJ2-7; TCRdb's D gene call, TRBD1, goes unchecked for lack of DNA. CDR3 residues: CASSQGQYEQYF.